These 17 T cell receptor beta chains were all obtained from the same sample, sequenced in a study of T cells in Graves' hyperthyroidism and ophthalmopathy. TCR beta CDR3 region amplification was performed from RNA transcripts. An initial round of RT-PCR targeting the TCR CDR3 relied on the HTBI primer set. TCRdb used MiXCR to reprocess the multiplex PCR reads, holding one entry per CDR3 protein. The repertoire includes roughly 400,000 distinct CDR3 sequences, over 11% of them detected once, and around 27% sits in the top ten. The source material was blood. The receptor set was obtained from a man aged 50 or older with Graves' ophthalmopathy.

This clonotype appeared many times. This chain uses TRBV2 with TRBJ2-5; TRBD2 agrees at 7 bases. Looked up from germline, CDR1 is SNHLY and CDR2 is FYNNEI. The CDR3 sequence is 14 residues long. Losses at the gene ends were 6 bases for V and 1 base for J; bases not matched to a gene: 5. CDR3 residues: CASRAGLSQETQYF. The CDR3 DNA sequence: TGTGCCAGCAGAGCGGGACTTTCCCAAGAGACCCAGTACTTC.

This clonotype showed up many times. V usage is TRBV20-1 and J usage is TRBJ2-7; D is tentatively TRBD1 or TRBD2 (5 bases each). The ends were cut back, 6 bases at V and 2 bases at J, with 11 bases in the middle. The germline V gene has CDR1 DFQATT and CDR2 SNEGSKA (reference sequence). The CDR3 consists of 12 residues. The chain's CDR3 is CSAGDGTYEQYF. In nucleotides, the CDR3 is TGCAGTGCGGGGGACGGCACCTACGAGCAGTACTTC.

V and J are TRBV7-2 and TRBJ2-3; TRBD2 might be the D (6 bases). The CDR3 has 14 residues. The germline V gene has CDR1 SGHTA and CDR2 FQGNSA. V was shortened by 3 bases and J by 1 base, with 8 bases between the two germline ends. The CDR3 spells CASSFGGGTDTQYF. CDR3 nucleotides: TGTGCCAGCAGCTTCGGGGGTGGCACAGATACGCAGTATTTT.

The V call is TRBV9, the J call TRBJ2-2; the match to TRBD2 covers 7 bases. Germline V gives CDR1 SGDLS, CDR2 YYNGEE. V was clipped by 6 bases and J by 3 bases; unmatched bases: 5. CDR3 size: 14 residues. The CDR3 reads CASNPRGDTGELFF. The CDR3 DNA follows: TGTGCCAGCAACCCCCGGGGGGACACCGGGGAGCTGTTTTTT.

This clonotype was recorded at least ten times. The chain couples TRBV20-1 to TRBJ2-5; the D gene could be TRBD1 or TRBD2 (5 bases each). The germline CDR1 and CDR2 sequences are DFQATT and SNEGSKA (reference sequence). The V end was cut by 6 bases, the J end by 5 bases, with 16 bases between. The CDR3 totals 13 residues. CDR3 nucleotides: TGCAGTGCCGGCTACGGGACCATGGAGACCCAGTACTTC. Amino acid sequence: CSAGYGTMETQYF.

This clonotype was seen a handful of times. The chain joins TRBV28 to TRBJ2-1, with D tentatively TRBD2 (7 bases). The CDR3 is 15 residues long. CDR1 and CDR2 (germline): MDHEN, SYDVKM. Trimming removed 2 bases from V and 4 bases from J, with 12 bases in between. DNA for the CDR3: TGTGCCAGCAGTTTAAGGGGGGGTGGGTACAATGAGCAGTTCTTC. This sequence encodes CASSLRGGGYNEQFF.

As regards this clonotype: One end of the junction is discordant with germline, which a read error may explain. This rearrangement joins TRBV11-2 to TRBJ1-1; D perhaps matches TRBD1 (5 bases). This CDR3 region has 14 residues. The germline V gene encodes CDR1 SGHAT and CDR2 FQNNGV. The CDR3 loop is CASSQQAGTGEALF. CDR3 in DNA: TGTGCCAGCAGCCAACAAGCTGGGACGGGCGAAGCTCTCTTT. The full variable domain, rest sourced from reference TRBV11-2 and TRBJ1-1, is EAGVAQSPRYKIIEKRQSVAFWCNPISGHATLYWYQQILGQGPKLLIQFQNNGVVDDSQLPKDRFSAERLKGVDSTLKIQPAKLEDSAVYLCASSQQAGTGEALFGQGTRLTVV.

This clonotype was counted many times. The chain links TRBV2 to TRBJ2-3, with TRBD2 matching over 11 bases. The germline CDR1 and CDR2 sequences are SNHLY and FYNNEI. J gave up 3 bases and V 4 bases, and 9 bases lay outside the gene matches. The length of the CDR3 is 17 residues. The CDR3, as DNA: TGTGCCAGCAGTGCTCTAGCGGGAGGAGGGAGGACAGATACGCAGTATTTT. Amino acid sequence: CASSALAGGGRTDTQYF. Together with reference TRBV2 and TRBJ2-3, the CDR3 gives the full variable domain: EPEVTQTPSHQVTQMGQEVILRCVPISNHLYFYWYRQILGQKVEFLVSFYNNEISEKSEIFDDQFSVERPDGSNFTLKIRSTKLEDSAMYFCASSALAGGGRTDTQYFGPGTRLTVL.

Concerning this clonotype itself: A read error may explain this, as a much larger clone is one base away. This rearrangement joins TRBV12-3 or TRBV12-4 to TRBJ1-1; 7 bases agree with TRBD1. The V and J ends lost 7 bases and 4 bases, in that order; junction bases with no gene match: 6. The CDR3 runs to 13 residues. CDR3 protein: CASNTQGSTEAFF. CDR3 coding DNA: TGTGCCAGCAATACACAGGGGAGCACTGAAGCTTTCTTT.

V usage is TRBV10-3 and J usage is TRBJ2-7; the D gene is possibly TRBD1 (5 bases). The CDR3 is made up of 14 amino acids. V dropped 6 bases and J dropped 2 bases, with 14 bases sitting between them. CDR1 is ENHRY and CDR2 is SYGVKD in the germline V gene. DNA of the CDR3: TGTGCCATCAGCGCCGAAGGGGCCACCTACGAGCAGTACTTC. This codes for CAISAEGATYEQYF.

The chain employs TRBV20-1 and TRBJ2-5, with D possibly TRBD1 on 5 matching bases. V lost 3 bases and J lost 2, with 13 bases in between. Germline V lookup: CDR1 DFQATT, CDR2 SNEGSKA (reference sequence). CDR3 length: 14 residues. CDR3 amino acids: CSARPGDSQETQYF. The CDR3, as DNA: TGCAGTGCTAGGCCCGGAGACAGTCAAGAGACCCAGTACTTC.

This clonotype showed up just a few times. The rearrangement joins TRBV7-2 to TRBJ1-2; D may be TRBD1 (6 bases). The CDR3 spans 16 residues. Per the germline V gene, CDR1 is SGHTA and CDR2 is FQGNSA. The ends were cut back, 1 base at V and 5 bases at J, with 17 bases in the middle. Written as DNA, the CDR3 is TGTGCCAGCAGCTTAGAGGGTTGGGGGGGGCGATATGGCTACACCTTC. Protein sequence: CASSLEGWGGRYGYTF.

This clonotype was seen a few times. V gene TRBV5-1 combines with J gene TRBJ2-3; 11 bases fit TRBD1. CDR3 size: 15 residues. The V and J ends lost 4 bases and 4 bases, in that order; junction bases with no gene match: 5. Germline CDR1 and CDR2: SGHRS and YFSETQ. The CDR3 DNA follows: TGCGCCAGCAGCCCGGGACAGGGGGGGGCAGATACGCAGTATTTT. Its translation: CASSPGQGGADTQYF.

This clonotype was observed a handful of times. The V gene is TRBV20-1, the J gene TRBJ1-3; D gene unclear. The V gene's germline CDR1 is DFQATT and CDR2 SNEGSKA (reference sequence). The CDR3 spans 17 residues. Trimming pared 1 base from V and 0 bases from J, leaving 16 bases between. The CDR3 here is CSARGFREGSSGNTIYF. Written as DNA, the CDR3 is TGCAGTGCTAGAGGGTTCCGGGAGGGCAGCTCTGGAAACACCATATATTTT.

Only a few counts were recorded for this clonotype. Here the CDR3 reads CASMPHSGAGETQYF. The CDR3 coding sequence is TGTGCCAGCATGCCTCATAGCGGGGCTGGGGAGACCCAGTACTTC. The genes are TRBV11-2 and TRBJ2-5; 8 bases align to TRBD2. The germline V gene has CDR1 SGHAT and CDR2 FQNNGV. CDR3 size: 15 residues. V shed 7 bases, J shed 5 bases, and the junction held 12 bases outside the gene matches.

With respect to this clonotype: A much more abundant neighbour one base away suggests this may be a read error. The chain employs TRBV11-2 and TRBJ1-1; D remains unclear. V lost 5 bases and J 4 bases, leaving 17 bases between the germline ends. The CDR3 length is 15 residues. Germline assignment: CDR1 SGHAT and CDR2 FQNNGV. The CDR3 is CASSPLRGESTEAFF. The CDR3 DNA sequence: TGTGCCAGCAGCCCCTTACGGGGTGAGAGCACTGAAGCTTTCTTT.

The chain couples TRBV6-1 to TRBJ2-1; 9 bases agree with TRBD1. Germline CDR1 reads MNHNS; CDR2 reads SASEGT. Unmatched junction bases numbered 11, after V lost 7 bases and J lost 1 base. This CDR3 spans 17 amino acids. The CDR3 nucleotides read TGTGCCAGCAATAACCAGTTTGGGACAGGGTCCTACAATGAGCAGTTCTTC. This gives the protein CASNNQFGTGSYNEQFF.